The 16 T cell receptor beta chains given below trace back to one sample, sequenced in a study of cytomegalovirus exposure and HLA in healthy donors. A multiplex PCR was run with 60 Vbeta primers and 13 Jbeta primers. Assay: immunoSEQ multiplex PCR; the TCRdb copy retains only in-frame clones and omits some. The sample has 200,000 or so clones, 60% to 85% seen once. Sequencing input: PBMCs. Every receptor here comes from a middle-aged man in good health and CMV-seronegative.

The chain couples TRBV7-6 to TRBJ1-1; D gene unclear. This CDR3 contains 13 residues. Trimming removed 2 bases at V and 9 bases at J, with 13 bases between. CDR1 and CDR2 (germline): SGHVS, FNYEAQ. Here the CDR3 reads CASSLRRSEKAFF. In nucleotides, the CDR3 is TGTGCCAGCAGCTTACGGCGGTCGGAGAAAGCTTTCTTT.

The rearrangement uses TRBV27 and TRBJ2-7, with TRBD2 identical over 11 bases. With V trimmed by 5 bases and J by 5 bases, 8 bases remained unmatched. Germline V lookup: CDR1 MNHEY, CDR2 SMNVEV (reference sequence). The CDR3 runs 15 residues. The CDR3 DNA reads TGTGCCAGCAGTCCTTTAGCGGGAGGGAAGGACGAGCAGTACTTC. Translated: CASSPLAGGKDEQYF.

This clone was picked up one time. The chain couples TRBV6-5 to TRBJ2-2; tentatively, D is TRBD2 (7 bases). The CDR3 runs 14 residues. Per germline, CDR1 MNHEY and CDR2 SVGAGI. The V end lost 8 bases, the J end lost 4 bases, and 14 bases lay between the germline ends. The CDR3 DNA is TGTGCCAGCGTAGGGGGGGCTGGCACCGGGGAGCTGTTTTTT. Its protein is CASVGGAGTGELFF.

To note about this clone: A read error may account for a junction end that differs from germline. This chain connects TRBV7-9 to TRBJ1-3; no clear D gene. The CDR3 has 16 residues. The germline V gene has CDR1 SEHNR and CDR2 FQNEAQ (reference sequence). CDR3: CSSSLDASTFGNTIYF. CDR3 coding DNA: TGTTCCAGCAGCTTAGATGCTAGTACTTTTGGAAACACCATATATTTT.

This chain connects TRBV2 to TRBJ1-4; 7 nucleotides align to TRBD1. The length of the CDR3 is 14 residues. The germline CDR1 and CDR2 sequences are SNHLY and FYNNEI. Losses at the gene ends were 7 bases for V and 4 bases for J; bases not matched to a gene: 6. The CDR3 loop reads CASTVQGINEKLFF. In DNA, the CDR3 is TGTGCCAGCACTGTACAGGGGATTAATGAAAAACTGTTTTTT.

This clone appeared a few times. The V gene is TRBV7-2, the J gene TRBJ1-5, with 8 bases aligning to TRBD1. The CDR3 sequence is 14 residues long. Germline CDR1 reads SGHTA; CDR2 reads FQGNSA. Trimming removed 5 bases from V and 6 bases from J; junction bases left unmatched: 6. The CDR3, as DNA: TGTGCCAGCAGCCTCCGACAGGGGACTCAGCCCCAGCATTTT. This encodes CASSLRQGTQPQHF.

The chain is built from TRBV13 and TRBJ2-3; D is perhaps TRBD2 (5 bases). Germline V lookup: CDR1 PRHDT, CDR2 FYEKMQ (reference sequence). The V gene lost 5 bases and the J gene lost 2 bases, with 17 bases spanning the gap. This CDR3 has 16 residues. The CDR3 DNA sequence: TGTGCCAGCAGCCTAGCAGAGGGCCCCCACACAGATACGCAGTATTTT. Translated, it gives CASSLAEGPHTDTQYF.

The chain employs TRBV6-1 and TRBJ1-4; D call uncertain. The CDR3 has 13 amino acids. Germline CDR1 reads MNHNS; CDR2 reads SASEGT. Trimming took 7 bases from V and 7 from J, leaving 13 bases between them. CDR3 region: CASMVSLSEKLFF. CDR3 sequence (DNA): TGTGCCAGCATGGTTAGCCTGAGTGAAAAACTGTTTTTT.

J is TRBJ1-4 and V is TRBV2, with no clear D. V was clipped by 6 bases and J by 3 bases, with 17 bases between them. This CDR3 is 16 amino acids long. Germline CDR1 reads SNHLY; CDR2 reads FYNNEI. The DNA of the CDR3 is TGTGCCAGCAGGGCCCTTACGGGTCAGCCTAATGAAAAACTGTTTTTT. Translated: CASRALTGQPNEKLFF.

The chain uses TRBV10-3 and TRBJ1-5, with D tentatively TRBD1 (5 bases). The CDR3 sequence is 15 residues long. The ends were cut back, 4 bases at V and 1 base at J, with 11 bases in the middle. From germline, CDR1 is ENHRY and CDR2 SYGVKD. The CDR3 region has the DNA TGTGCCATCAGTGGGGAAAGGGGCAGCAATCAGCCCCAGCATTTT. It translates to CAISGERGSNQPQHF.

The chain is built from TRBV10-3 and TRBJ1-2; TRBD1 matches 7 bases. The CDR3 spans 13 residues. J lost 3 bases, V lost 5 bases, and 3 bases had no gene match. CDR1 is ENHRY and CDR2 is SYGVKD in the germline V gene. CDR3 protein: CAISSDRDYGYTF. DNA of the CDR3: TGTGCCATCAGTTCCGACAGGGACTATGGCTACACCTTC.

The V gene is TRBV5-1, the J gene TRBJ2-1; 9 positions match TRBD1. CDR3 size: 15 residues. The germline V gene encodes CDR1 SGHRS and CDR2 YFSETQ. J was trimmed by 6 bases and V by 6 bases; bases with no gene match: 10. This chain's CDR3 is CASTQTGQGTNEQFF. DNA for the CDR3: TGCGCCAGCACCCAAACGGGACAGGGTACCAATGAGCAGTTCTTC.

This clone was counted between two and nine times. CDR3 sequence: CASSVNRDVSYEQYF. The CDR3 DNA follows: TGTGCCAGCAGCGTAAACAGGGACGTTTCATACGAGCAGTACTTC. The chain combines TRBV9 with TRBJ2-7, with D possibly TRBD1 on 6 matching bases. V was pared by 1 base and J by 4 bases, with 15 bases between. CDR3 size: 15 residues. The germline V gene has CDR1 SGDLS and CDR2 YYNGEE.

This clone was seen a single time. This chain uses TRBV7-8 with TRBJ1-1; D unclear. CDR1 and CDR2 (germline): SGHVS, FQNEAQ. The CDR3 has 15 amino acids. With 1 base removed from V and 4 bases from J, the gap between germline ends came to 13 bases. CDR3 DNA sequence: TGTGCCAGCAGCTTAGGTTTTGGTGGGAGCACTGAAGCTTTCTTT. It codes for CASSLGFGGSTEAFF. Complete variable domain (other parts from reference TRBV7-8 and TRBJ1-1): GAGVSQSPRYKVAKRGQDVALRCDPISGHVSLFWYQQALGQGPEFLTYFQNEAQLDKSGLPSDRFFAERPEGSVSTLKIQRTQQEDSAVYLCASSLGFGGSTEAFFGQGTRLTVV.

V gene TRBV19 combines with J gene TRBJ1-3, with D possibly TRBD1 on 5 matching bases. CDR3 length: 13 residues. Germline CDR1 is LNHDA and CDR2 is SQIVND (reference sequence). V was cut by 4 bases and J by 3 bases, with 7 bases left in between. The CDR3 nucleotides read TGTGCCAGTAGTACAGGGCTTGGAAACACCATATATTTT. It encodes CASSTGLGNTIYF.

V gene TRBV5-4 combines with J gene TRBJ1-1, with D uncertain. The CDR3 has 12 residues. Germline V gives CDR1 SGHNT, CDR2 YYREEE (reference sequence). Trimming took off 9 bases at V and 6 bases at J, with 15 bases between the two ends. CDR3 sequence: CAIHNDLAEAFF. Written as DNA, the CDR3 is TGTGCCATCCACAACGATCTCGCTGAAGCTTTCTTT.